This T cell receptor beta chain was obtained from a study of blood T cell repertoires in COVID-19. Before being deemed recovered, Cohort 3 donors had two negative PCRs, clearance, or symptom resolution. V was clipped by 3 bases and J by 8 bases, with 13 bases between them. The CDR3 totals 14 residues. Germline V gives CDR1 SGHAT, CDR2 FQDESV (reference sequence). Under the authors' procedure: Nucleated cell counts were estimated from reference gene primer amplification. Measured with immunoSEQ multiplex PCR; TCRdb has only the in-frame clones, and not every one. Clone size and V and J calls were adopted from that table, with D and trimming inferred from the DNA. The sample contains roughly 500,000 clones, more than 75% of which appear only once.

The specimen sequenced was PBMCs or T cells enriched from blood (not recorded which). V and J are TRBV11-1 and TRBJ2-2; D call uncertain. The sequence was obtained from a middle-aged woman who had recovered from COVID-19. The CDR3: CASSFLPNLGELFF. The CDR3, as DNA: TGTGCCAGCAGCTTTCTACCGAACCTGGGGGAGCTGTTTTTT.